This TCR beta chain derives from a study of cytomegalovirus exposure and HLA in healthy donors. The PCR made use of 60 Vbeta and 13 Jbeta primers. Original data processing: An analysis that came later counted around 80 million unique TCR beta chains, 9 million to 12 million shared. Clones were sequenced by immunoSEQ multiplex PCR, and TCRdb holds only the in-frame ones, with some missing. V and J calls and clone size are as listed in that table; D and trimming were resolved from the DNA. The sample shows some 190,000 clones, roughly 80% of them seen only once. In the case of this clone: Its antigen is undetermined.

The study, taken as a whole, reports: The investigators catalogued 160 or so TCR beta chains as cytomegalovirus-associated. Reports credit the classifier with highly specific, highly sensitive diagnosis of cytomegalovirus status.

The length of the CDR3 is 14 residues. Trimming cost V 1 base and J 4 bases, with 11 bases left between them. The V gene's germline CDR1 is SEHNR and CDR2 FQNEAQ (reference sequence). This clonotype originated in a male donor in good health and CMV-seronegative. The sequencing input was PBMCs. The chain couples TRBV7-9 to TRBJ2-7, with TRBD2 as a possible D gene (5 bases). In DNA, the CDR3 is TGTGCCAGCAGCTTAGGAGGGTTTGGGTACGAGCAGTACTTC. This codes for CASSLGGFGYEQYF. The entire variable domain, with the rest obtained from reference TRBV7-9 and TRBJ2-7, is as follows: DTGVSQNPRHKITKRGQNVTFRCDPISEHNRLYWYRQTLGQGPEFLTYFQNEAQLEKSRLLSDRFSAERPKGSFSTLEIQRTEQGDSAMYLCASSLGGFGYEQYFGPGTRLTVT.